Given below is one T cell receptor (beta chain) in context. What it recognizes is unknown. These data originate in a study of T cell responses to AZD1222 COVID-19 vaccine. Notes on the study in general: Increases in Spike-specific TCR breadth and depth were seen after two AZD1222 doses.

This CDR3 spans 13 amino acids. In germline, CDR1 is SNHLY, CDR2 FYNNEI. Trimming cost V 6 bases and J 8 bases, with 14 bases left between them. Measured with immunoSEQ multiplex PCR; TCRdb has only the in-frame clones, and not every one. The sample comprises more than 95,000 clones, about 89% of which are singletons, and under 5% rests with the top ten. The sequencing here drew on peripheral blood, taken on day 0 of AZD1222 vaccination. The chain employs TRBV2 and TRBJ1-3, with D possibly matching TRBD1 (5 bases). The source is an adult in good health. The CDR3, as DNA: TGTGCCAGCAGAGGGACTCCGAAATACACCATATATTTT. Its protein is CASRGTPKYTIYF.